This paragraph covers one TCR beta chain sequence. The sample comes from a study of blood T cell repertoires in COVID-19. Study information: There were acute and convalescent COVID-19 samples, and they came from the United States, Italy and Spain. T cells, B-cell-depleted T cells, or PBMCs supplied cDNA or gDNA.

In the authors' methods: Quantification of nucleated cells was approximated via reference gene primer amplification. Measured with immunoSEQ multiplex PCR; TCRdb has only the in-frame clones, and not every one. The D gene and trimming were derived from the DNA, and the V and J assignments and clone size from that table. In the table there are approximately 230,000 clones, roughly 90% of which are singletons. V was pared by 5 bases and J by 3 bases, with 8 bases between. This CDR3 is 13 amino acids long. Germline-derived CDR1 and CDR2 are MNHEY and SMNVEV (reference sequence). The chain joins TRBV27 to TRBJ1-5; D not resolved. The receptor comes from a man younger than 40 who had recovered from COVID-19. Sequenced material: peripheral blood. The CDR3, as DNA: TGTGCCAGCAGTGCCACCTACAATCAGCCCCAGCATTTT. Translation gives CASSATYNQPQHF.